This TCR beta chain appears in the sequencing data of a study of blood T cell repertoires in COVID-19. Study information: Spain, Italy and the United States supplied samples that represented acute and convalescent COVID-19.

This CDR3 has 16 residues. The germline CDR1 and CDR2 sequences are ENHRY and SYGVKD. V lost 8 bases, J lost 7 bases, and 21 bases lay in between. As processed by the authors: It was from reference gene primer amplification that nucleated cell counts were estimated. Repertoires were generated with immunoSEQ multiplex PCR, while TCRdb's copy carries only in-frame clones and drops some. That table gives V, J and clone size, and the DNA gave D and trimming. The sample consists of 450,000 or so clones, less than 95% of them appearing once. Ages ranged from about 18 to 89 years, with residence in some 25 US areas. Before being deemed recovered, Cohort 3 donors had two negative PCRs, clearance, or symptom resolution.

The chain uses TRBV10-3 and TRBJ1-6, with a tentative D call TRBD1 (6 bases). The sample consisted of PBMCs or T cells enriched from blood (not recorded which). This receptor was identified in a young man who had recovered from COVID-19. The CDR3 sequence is CAIGVGAGGGNSPLHF. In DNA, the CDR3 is TGTGCCATCGGAGTGGGGGCGGGGGGCGGCAATTCACCCCTCCACTTT.